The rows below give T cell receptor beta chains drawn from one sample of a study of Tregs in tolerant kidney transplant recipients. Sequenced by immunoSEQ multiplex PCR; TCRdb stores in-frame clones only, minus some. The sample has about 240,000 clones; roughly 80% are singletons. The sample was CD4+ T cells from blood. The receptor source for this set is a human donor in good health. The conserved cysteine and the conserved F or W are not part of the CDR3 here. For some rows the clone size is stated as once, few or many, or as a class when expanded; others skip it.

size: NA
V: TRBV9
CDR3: ASSVELRNTEAF

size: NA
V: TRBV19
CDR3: ASSLIRTGFYNEQF

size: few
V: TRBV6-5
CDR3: ASSSTDRSSYGYT

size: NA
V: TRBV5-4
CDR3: ASSPWGQETQY

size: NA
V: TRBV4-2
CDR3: ASSQGTSGSEMGQETQY

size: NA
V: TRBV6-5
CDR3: ASSPRRYEQY

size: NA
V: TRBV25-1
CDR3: ASIMDLTGELF

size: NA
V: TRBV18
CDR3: ASGGSTDTQY

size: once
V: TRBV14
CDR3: ASSQVGGGIVNEQF

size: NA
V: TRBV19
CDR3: ASSTGDVGSGANVLT

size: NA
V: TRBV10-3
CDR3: AISESGGVQETQY

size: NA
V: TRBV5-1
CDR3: ASSSDPSSYEQY

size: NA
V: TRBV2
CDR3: ASIGSRGAQY

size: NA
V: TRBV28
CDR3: ASSLRVDSGSPTREQY

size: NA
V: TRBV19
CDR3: ASSSWDRGHETQY

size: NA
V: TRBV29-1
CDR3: SVLRGHLSGYT

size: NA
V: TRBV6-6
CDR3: ASQAGTESNYGYT

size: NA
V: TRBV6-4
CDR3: ASSPKNGTVNQPQH

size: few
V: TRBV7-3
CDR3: ASSLSSGEQF

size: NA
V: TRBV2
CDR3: ASSERQGLTSGNTIY

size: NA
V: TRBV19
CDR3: ASSIGRTVYQETQY

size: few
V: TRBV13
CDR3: ASSLEGLSSSEQY

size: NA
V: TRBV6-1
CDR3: ASSVSLNTEAF

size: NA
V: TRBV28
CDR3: ASSLVGSQPQETQY

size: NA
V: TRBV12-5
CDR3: ASGLAPRDIGKKNYGYT

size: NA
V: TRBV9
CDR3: ASSVGWRSTEAF

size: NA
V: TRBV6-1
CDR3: ASSERDQPQH

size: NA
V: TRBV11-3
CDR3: ASSLDPNTEAF

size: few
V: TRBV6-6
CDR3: ASSWGRDGYT

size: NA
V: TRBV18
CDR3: ASSPSDSPNEKLF